The 30 T cell receptor beta chains in this list originate from one sample, sequenced in a study of blood T cell repertoires in COVID-19. Libraries were prepared by immunoSEQ multiplex PCR; TCRdb keeps only in-frame clonotypes and omits some of them. This table holds approximately 240,000 clones, 85% to 95% found once. The sequenced sample was PBMCs or T cells enriched from blood (not recorded which). The receptor source for this set is a woman aged 18-29 years who had recovered from COVID-19.

The chain is built from TRBV11-2 and TRBJ1-3; D gene unclear. Germline V gene sequence: CDR1 SGHAT, CDR2 FQNNGV. Trimming removed 5 bases at V and 0 bases at J, with 14 bases between. CDR3 length: 16 residues. The DNA for the CDR3 is TGTGCCAGCAGCCTCCAGTGGCCCTCCTCTGGAAACACCATATATTTT. Translation: CASSLQWPSSGNTIYF.

V and J are TRBV4-1 and TRBJ1-2; 12 nucleotides align to TRBD1. Trimming cost V 5 bases and J 3 bases; bases outside gene matches: 4. Germline assignment: CDR1 MGHRA and CDR2 YSYEKL. This CDR3 spans 15 amino acids. The CDR3 loop reads CASSLGQGADYGYTF. In nucleotides, the CDR3 is TGCGCCAGCAGCTTGGGACAGGGGGCTGACTATGGCTACACCTTC.

The CDR3 region is CASGIDRGPYEQYF. Written as DNA, the CDR3 is TGCGCCAGCGGAATCGACAGGGGGCCCTACGAGCAGTACTTC. The chain uses TRBV4-1 and TRBJ2-7, with TRBD1 identical over 10 bases. CDR3 length: 14 amino acids. Germline V gene sequence: CDR1 MGHRA, CDR2 YSYEKL. V was pared by 8 bases and J by 2 bases, with 6 bases of the junction left unmatched.

The CDR3 nucleotides are TGTGCCAGTAGGTCAAGAGGAGGAGCGGGAGAGACCCAGTACTTC. Translating it yields CASRSRGGAGETQYF. The chain recombines TRBV19 with TRBJ2-5, with D possibly being TRBD2 (6 bases). Germline loops: CDR1 LNHDA, CDR2 SQIVND (reference sequence). The length of the CDR3 is 15 residues. V shed 6 bases and J shed 4 bases, with 18 bases lying between them.

J is TRBJ1-2 and V is TRBV3-1 (or the pseudogene TRBV3-2); TRBD1 matches 7 bases. The germline V gene encodes CDR1 LGHDT and CDR2 YNNKEL (reference sequence). The CDR3 extends over 13 amino acids. J was trimmed by 6 bases and V by 1 base; bases with no gene match: 2. Here the CDR3 DNA reads TGTGCCAGCAGCCAAGCAAGGGGGCATGGCTACACCTTC. Encoded protein: CASSQARGHGYTF.

The rearrangement links TRBV9 to TRBJ2-1, with 11 bases matching TRBD2. The V gene end was trimmed by 2 bases and the J gene end by 0 bases; junction bases not matched to a gene: 7. The germline V gene encodes CDR1 SGDLS and CDR2 YYNGEE. The CDR3 totals 18 residues. The DNA for the CDR3 is TGTGCCAGCAGCGTTAGACTAGCGGGGCCGAGCTCCTACAATGAGCAGTTCTTC. Translating it yields CASSVRLAGPSSYNEQFF.

In its sample, this clone was seen once. The chain combines TRBV25-1 with TRBJ2-7; D perhaps matches TRBD1 (5 bases). The germline V gene encodes CDR1 MGHDK and CDR2 SYGVNS. CDR3 length: 14 amino acids. Trimming cost V 2 bases and J 2 bases, with 10 bases left between them. CDR3 DNA sequence: TGTGCCAGCAGTGAAGAGGTCAGGGCCTACGAGCAGTACTTC. It specifies CASSEEVRAYEQYF.

V gene TRBV15 combines with J gene TRBJ1-2; the D gene is possibly TRBD1 (5 bases). This CDR3 is built from 15 residues. Trimming pared 3 bases from V and 4 bases from J, leaving 15 bases between. Germline loops: CDR1 LNHNV, CDR2 YYDKDF (reference sequence). This CDR3 reads CATSRDNAGFYGYTF. As DNA, the CDR3 is TGTGCCACCAGCAGGGACAATGCAGGGTTCTATGGCTACACCTTC.

The gene calls are TRBV6-5 and TRBJ1-3; 7 bases fit TRBD1. CDR3 length: 14 residues. With V trimmed by 6 bases and J by 4 bases, 6 bases remained unmatched. Germline V lookup: CDR1 MNHEY, CDR2 SVGAGI. CDR3 nucleotide sequence: TGTGCCAGCAGACCCGGGACAGAAGGAAACACCATATATTTT. It is translated as CASRPGTEGNTIYF.

The chain combines TRBV3-1 (or the pseudogene TRBV3-2) with TRBJ2-1; TRBD2 matches at 12 bases. The CDR3 length is 19 residues. V trimming: 5 bases; J trimming: 5 bases; junction bases outside the gene matches: 16. In germline, CDR1 is LGHDT, CDR2 YNNKEL (reference sequence). This CDR3 is CASSDPGRLAGAKNNEQFF. CDR3 DNA: TGTGCCAGCAGCGATCCGGGGAGACTAGCGGGAGCTAAGAACAATGAGCAGTTCTTC.

Many counts were recorded for this clone. The chain has TRBV28 and TRBJ2-2; D may be TRBD1 (7 bases). The CDR3 covers 14 residues. V lost 6 bases and J 8 bases, leaving 16 bases between the germline ends. The V gene's germline CDR1 is MDHEN and CDR2 SYDVKM. In DNA, the CDR3 is TGTGCCAGCAGCCGACCGACAGGGAGGGGGGAGCTGTTTTTT. Translation: CASSRPTGRGELFF.

This clone was detected once. The chain combines TRBV30 with TRBJ2-1, with D possibly being TRBD2 (7 bases). This CDR3 is built from 13 residues. Germline loops: CDR1 GTSNPN, CDR2 SVGIG (reference sequence). Trimming stripped 6 bases from V and 7 bases from J, with 16 bases between. This CDR3 reads CACRRGGQNEQFF. The CDR3 nucleotides read TGTGCCTGTCGGAGGGGGGGCCAAAATGAGCAGTTCTTC.

This chain joins TRBV5-1 and TRBJ2-7; 9 bases are a match to TRBD1. The trim removed 5 bases at V and 1 base at J, leaving 1 base unmatched. Germline V lookup: CDR1 SGHRS, CDR2 YFSETQ. The CDR3 is made up of 13 amino acids. DNA for the CDR3: TGCGCCAGCAGACAGGGGGCTTCCTACGAGCAGTACTTC. Its protein is CASRQGASYEQYF.

The chain links TRBV7-8 to TRBJ2-7, with 8 bases identical to TRBD1. The CDR3 sequence is 15 residues long. V lost 2 bases and J lost 4; bases outside the gene matches: 7. Per germline, CDR1 SGHVS and CDR2 FQNEAQ. The CDR3 region has the DNA TGTGCCAGCAGCTTATACCGGGACAGGATATACGAGCAGTACTTC. Its protein is CASSLYRDRIYEQYF.

The CDR3 reads CASSYEQGGRAFF. As DNA, the CDR3 is TGTGCCAGCAGCTATGAACAGGGAGGGCGAGCTTTCTTT. This chain uses TRBV12-3 or TRBV12-4 with TRBJ1-1; D may be TRBD1 (6 bases). Deletions cut 6 bases from V and 10 bases from J, with 18 bases between. The CDR3 covers 13 residues.

This clone was observed a handful of times. CDR3 residues: CASSLEENSPLHF. DNA of the CDR3: TGTGCCAGCAGCTTAGAAGAGAATTCACCCCTCCACTTT. This chain joins TRBV7-9 and TRBJ1-6; D is uncertain. The CDR3 contains 13 residues. The V gene lost 1 base and the J gene lost 7 bases, with 5 bases spanning the gap. Germline V CDR1 and CDR2: SEHNR, FQNEAQ (reference sequence).

This chain links TRBV18 with TRBJ2-1; 9 bases are shared with TRBD1. Losses at the gene ends were 4 bases for V and 4 bases for J; bases not matched to a gene: 8. This CDR3 has 16 amino acids. Germline CDR1 KGHSH, CDR2 LQKENI. Written as DNA, the CDR3 is TGTGCCAGCTCACTCGGACAGGGGATAGCATACAATGAGCAGTTCTTC. Protein: CASSLGQGIAYNEQFF.

The chain combines TRBV18 with TRBJ2-3; 10 nucleotides line up with TRBD1. Germline V gene sequence: CDR1 KGHSH, CDR2 LQKENI. V lost 4 bases, J lost 2 bases, and 9 bases stayed unmatched. The CDR3 totals 17 residues. In nucleotides, the CDR3 is TGTGCCAGCTCACATTCTCCGGGACAGGGGATCACAGATACGCAGTATTTT. The encoded protein is CASSHSPGQGITDTQYF.

The chain combines TRBV19 with TRBJ1-5; TRBD1 is a possible D gene (6 bases). This CDR3 has 15 amino acids. V lost 1 base to trimming and J lost 8 bases, with 15 bases between them. Germline V gene data show CDR1 as LNHDA and CDR2 as SQIVND (reference sequence). The CDR3 here is CASSIVQGIREPQHF. The CDR3 DNA reads TGTGCCAGTAGTATAGTACAGGGAATTCGAGAGCCCCAGCATTTT.

The J gene is TRBJ2-7, the V gene TRBV19; D possibly corresponds to TRBD1 (6 bases). Germline V gene lookup returns CDR1 LNHDA and CDR2 SQIVND (reference sequence). This CDR3 comprises 15 residues. V lost 4 bases and J lost 3, with 16 bases in between. CDR3 bases: TGTGCCAGTAGTACCATTGGTAAGGACAGCTACGAGCAGTACTTC. Translation gives CASSTIGKDSYEQYF.

This clone was detected only a few times. This chain links TRBV2 with TRBJ1-2; D perhaps matches TRBD1 (6 bases). The germline gives CDR1 SNHLY, CDR2 FYNNEI. V gave up 6 bases and J gave up 0 bases, with 14 bases separating them. This CDR3 has 15 residues. The CDR3: CASRADSPANYGYTF. In nucleotides, the CDR3 is TGTGCCAGCAGGGCGGACAGCCCCGCTAACTATGGCTACACCTTC.

V usage is TRBV20-1 and J usage is TRBJ1-1; D is unresolved. Germline assignment: CDR1 DFQATT and CDR2 SNEGSKA (reference sequence). V lost 3 bases and J lost 0, with 8 bases in between. CDR3 length: 13 residues. CDR3 in DNA: TGCAGTGCTAGTCCCGCGCTGAACACTGAAGCTTTCTTT. Protein: CSASPALNTEAFF.

The chain is built from TRBV24-1 and TRBJ1-2; 7 nucleotides match TRBD1. Germline V gene lookup returns CDR1 KGHDR and CDR2 SFDVKD. The CDR3 totals 13 residues. V shed 6 bases, J shed 3 bases, and the junction held 3 bases outside the gene matches. CDR3 residues: CATSRDSDYGYTF. DNA for the CDR3: TGTGCCACCAGTCGGGACAGCGACTATGGCTACACCTTC.

The table lists this clone with a count of one. The rearrangement links TRBV6-5 to TRBJ1-1, with D possibly matching TRBD1 (6 bases). The CDR3 has 13 residues. The V gene's germline CDR1 is MNHEY and CDR2 SVGAGI. V lost 5 bases to trimming and J lost 4 bases, with 11 bases between them. DNA for the CDR3: TGTGCCAGCAGTCAGGGGCTGGGCACTGAAGCTTTCTTT. Protein sequence: CASSQGLGTEAFF.

The chain uses TRBV10-3 and TRBJ2-2; 12 nucleotides align to TRBD2. V gave up 6 bases and J gave up 7 bases; unmatched junction bases: 12. The CDR3 runs 17 residues. Germline loops: CDR1 ENHRY, CDR2 SYGVKD. The CDR3 spells CAIRITLAGGPIGELFF. In DNA form, the CDR3 reads TGTGCCATCAGAATCACTCTAGCGGGAGGGCCGATCGGGGAGCTGTTTTTT.

In the case of this clone: Its ends do not fully match the called genes, so a read error is possible. The chain has TRBV3-1 (or the pseudogene TRBV3-2) and TRBJ1-1, with TRBD1 identical over 7 bases. This CDR3 has 18 amino acids. Germline-derived CDR1 and CDR2 are LGHDT and YNNKEL (reference sequence). In DNA, the CDR3 is TGTGCCAGAAGCCAAGGTTCCGGAGGGGGCCCCCTGGACACTGAAGCTTTCTTT. Amino acids: CARSQGSGGGPLDTEAFF.

This chain joins TRBV5-8 and TRBJ2-7, with 10 bases identical to TRBD1. Trimming at V came to 2 bases and at J to 2 bases, leaving 4 bases not matched to a gene. In germline, CDR1 is SGHTS, CDR2 YDEGEE. This CDR3 spans 15 amino acids. CDR3 DNA sequence: TGTGCCAGCAGCTTTAGAGGGACAGGGGCCTACGAGCAGTACTTC. Translating gives CASSFRGTGAYEQYF.

The J gene is TRBJ1-4, the V gene TRBV2, with D perhaps TRBD1 (6 bases). Germline-derived CDR1 and CDR2 are SNHLY and FYNNEI. CDR3 length equals 13 residues. Trimming pared 11 bases from V and 8 bases from J, leaving 18 bases between. This CDR3 reads CAGCRGAREKLFF. CDR3 coding DNA: TGTGCCGGGTGTCGGGGGGCGAGGGAAAAACTGTTTTTT.

The rearrangement joins TRBV4-2 to TRBJ2-3; 9 positions agree with TRBD2. Germline values: CDR1 LGHNA, CDR2 YNFKEQ. This CDR3 contains 16 residues. V dropped 4 bases and J dropped 4; count of bases not matched to a gene: 9. CDR3 sequence reads: CASSPEPAGGADTQYF. The CDR3 region has the DNA TGTGCCAGCAGCCCCGAGCCGGCGGGGGGGGCAGATACGCAGTATTTT.

As for this clone: Other DNA sequences in this sample translate to the same CDR3. This chain connects TRBV5-5 to TRBJ1-2; possibly TRBD1 for D (6 bases). The CDR3 consists of 14 residues. Germline CDR1 SGHKS, CDR2 YYEKEE (reference sequence). V lost 0 bases, J lost 2 bases, and 8 bases lay in between. DNA of the CDR3: TGTGCCAGCAGCTTGGAACAGGGCAACTATGGCTACACCTTC. It is translated as CASSLEQGNYGYTF. Based on the CDR3 plus reference TRBV5-5 and TRBJ1-2, the full variable domain is DAGVTQSPTHLIKTRGQQVTLRCSPISGHKSVSWYQQVLGQGPQFIFQYYEKEERGRGNFPDRFSARQFPNYSSELNVNALLLGDSALYLCASSLEQGNYGYTFGSGTRLTVV.